Listed below are T cell receptor beta chains from one sample, sequenced in a study of shared clonotypes between healthy human individuals. The protocol was immunoSEQ multiplex PCR, while the TCRdb copy is restricted to in-frame clones and leaves out a portion. The data hold about 1.1 million clones, with 77% observed a single time. Input material: memory CD4+ T cells from PBMCs. Receptors originate from a man between 18 and 35 years old in good health. Some clones in this sample may be carry-over from other donors' samples. Both conserved end residues are part of each CDR3. D genes are given only for firm matches. Clone size is shown for a subset of rows, as once, few, many or a class of expanded clone.

j_call	v_call	clone_size	d_call	cdr3_nt	cdr3_aa
TRBJ2-4	TRBV27	-	TRBD1	TGTGCCAGCAGAAGGACGCAGGGGGCGAAGGGAACCAAAAACATTCAGTACTTC	CASRRTQGAKGTKNIQYF
TRBJ1-1	TRBV18	-	-	TGTGCCAGCTCACCACCTGGAGGAAACACTGAAGCTTTCTTT	CASSPPGGNTEAFF
TRBJ1-1	TRBV7-8	few	-	TGTGCCAGCAGCTTAGTACAGGGGAACACTGAAGCTTTCTTT	CASSLVQGNTEAFF
TRBJ2-1	TRBV11-2	few	TRBD2	TGTGCCAGCAGCTTAGCGGGAGGAAGCTACAATGAGCAGTTCTTC	CASSLAGGSYNEQFF
TRBJ2-7	TRBV6-1	-	-	TGTGCCAGCGGGGGCTACGAGCAGTACTTC	CASGGYEQYF
TRBJ2-3	TRBV6-1	-	-	TGTGCCAGCAGCCTTGGGCCAGATACGCAGTATTTT	CASSLGPDTQYF
TRBJ1-1	TRBV5-4	-	-	TGTGCCAGCAGCCCGGACCCTCAGGGGTCTGAAGCTTTCTTT	CASSPDPQGSEAFF
TRBJ2-3	TRBV4-2	-	TRBD2	TGTGCCAGCAGCCGCACCGCCGGGACTAGCGGGAGTATCACAGATACGCAGTATTTT	CASSRTAGTSGSITDTQYF
TRBJ2-5	TRBV5-1	few	-	TGCGCCAGCAGCTCGCAGGGTTGGGAGGAGACCCAGTACTTC	CASSSQGWEETQYF
TRBJ1-2	TRBV2	-	-	TGTGCCAGCAGTGGTACGGATACTAACTATGGCTACACCTTC	CASSGTDTNYGYTF
TRBJ2-7	TRBV4-1	-	-	TGCGCCAGCAGCCAAGGAGAGTCCCACGGCATCTCCTACGAGCAGTACTTC	CASSQGESHGISYEQYF
TRBJ1-2	TRBV20-1	-	-	TGCAGTGCTAGCGTACTCTATGGCTACACCTTC	CSASVLYGYTF
TRBJ1-1	TRBV4-1	-	-	TGCGCCAGCAGCCGAGCAGGGGCGAACACTGAAGCTTTCTTT	CASSRAGANTEAFF
TRBJ2-6	TRBV7-5	-	-	TGTGTCAGAAGCTTAGCCAGGCGCTCTGGGGCCAACGTCCTGACTTTC	CVRSLARRSGANVLTF
TRBJ2-4	TRBV28	-	-	TGTGCCAGCAGCCCCTTAGGGACGATGGCCAAAAACATTCAGTACTTC	CASSPLGTMAKNIQYF
TRBJ2-2	TRBV11-2	once	TRBD1	TGTGCCAGCAGGTCTACAGGGGCCACCGGGGAGCTGTTTTTT	CASRSTGATGELFF
TRBJ2-5	TRBV9	few	TRBD1	TGTGCCAGCAGCGTAACCCACCAGGGGGCAGGGGAGACCCAGTACTTC	CASSVTHQGAGETQYF
TRBJ2-5	TRBV9	-	TRBD1	TGTGCCAGCAGCGTAGGTGTTCGGGACAGGGGCTTAGAGACCCAGTACTTC	CASSVGVRDRGLETQYF
TRBJ1-5	TRBV6-5	-	-	TGTGCCAGCAGTTACTCGCTCAATCAGCCCCAGCATTTT	CASSYSLNQPQHF
TRBJ2-2	TRBV13	once	-	TGTGCCAGCAGCTACCAGCCAGGGGGGGCCACCGGGGAGCTGTTTTTT	CASSYQPGGATGELFF
TRBJ2-5	TRBV30	-	-	TGTGCCTGGAGTGGGGGGTATCAACAGGGGACCCAGTACTTC	CAWSGGYQQGTQYF
TRBJ1-1	TRBV5-1	few	-	TGCGCCAGCACCCGCAAGGGGGACACTGAAGCTTTCTTT	CASTRKGDTEAFF
TRBJ1-1	TRBV13	-	TRBD1	TGTGCCAGCAGCCCGAACCGGGACAGAGCTAAGAAAGCTTTCTTT	CASSPNRDRAKKAFF
TRBJ2-3	TRBV18	-	-	TGTGCCAGCTCACCGTCTCTGTCCACAGATACGCAGTATTTT	CASSPSLSTDTQYF
TRBJ2-3	TRBV11-2	-	-	TGTGCCAGCAGCTTAGACCCCAGATCGCCTCGCACAGATACGCAGTATTTT	CASSLDPRSPRTDTQYF
TRBJ2-2	TRBV5-1	-	TRBD2	TGCGCCAGCAGCTTGGTCCTGGGAGGGACCGGGGAGCTGTTTTTT	CASSLVLGGTGELFF